Shown below are 24 T cell receptor beta chains from a single sample sequenced in a study of blood T cell repertoires in COVID-19. TCRdb keeps only in-frame clones here, not all; method: immunoSEQ multiplex PCR. The table has 280,000 or so clones, 83% seen once. Specimen: peripheral blood. The source of these receptors is a woman aged 45-65 years who had recovered from COVID-19.

CDR3 in DNA: TGTGCCAGCAGTTCACAGGGGTCGCCCGGGGAGCTGTTTTTT. Its protein product is CASSSQGSPGELFF. The chain combines TRBV6-4 with TRBJ2-2; 7 nucleotides align to TRBD1. Unmatched junction bases numbered 6, after V lost 5 bases and J lost 6 bases. Germline loops: CDR1 MRHNA, CDR2 SNTAGT. This CDR3 contains 14 residues.

The chain combines TRBV2 with TRBJ1-2; maybe TRBD1 (6 bases). The CDR3 sequence is 12 residues long. V was clipped by 8 bases and J by 2 bases, with 9 bases between them. Germline CDR1 SNHLY, CDR2 FYNNEI. CDR3 coding DNA: TGTGCCAGCTGGGGGCAGAACTATGGCTACACCTTC. The encoded protein is CASWGQNYGYTF.

This CDR3 reads CASSDGGRTPTDTQYF. The CDR3 bases are TGTGCCAGCAGTGACGGAGGAAGGACTCCGACGGATACGCAGTATTTT. J is TRBJ2-3 and V is TRBV25-1; D might be TRBD2 (5 bases). The CDR3 has 16 residues. V was clipped by 3 bases and J by 6 bases, with 19 bases between them. CDR1 MGHDK and CDR2 SYGVNS come from the germline V gene.

A word on this clone: This CDR3 is also generated by other DNA sequences in the sample. This chain joins TRBV7-2 and TRBJ2-7, with 9 bases that match TRBD1. The CDR3 consists of 13 residues. Germline values: CDR1 SGHTA, CDR2 FQGNSA. Germline trimming cut 1 base from V and 6 bases from J; bases unmatched to any gene: 1. The CDR3 is CASSLGQGGEQYF. Written as DNA, the CDR3 is TGTGCCAGCAGCTTAGGACAGGGGGGCGAGCAGTACTTC.

The chain combines TRBV28 with TRBJ2-3; weak D call: TRBD2 (6 bases). Looked up from germline, CDR1 is MDHEN and CDR2 is SYDVKM. Trimming removed 2 bases at V and 3 bases at J, with 21 bases between. The CDR3 totals 18 residues. CDR3 sequence: CASSLNDREKGLTDTQYF. The CDR3 DNA is TGTGCCAGCAGTTTAAACGATCGGGAGAAAGGTCTGACAGATACGCAGTATTTT.

This clone was picked up a small number of times. The J gene is TRBJ1-6, the V gene TRBV6-6; unclear D gene. CDR3 length: 14 amino acids. Between the trimmed V and J ends, which lost 6 bases and 4 bases, there was a span of 10 bases. CDR1 MNHNY and CDR2 SVGAGI come from the germline V gene (reference sequence). Here the CDR3 DNA reads TGTGCCAGCAGCCTGAGGGAGTATAATTCACCCCTCCACTTT. Translation: CASSLREYNSPLHF.

The chain combines TRBV18 with TRBJ1-5; D perhaps matches TRBD1 (6 bases). This CDR3 is built from 14 residues. The V and J ends lost 2 bases and 7 bases respectively, with 12 bases between them. CDR1 is KGHSH and CDR2 is LQKENI in the germline V gene. CDR3 sequence: CASSPSQGEQPQHF. CDR3 DNA: TGTGCCAGCTCACCATCACAGGGCGAGCAGCCCCAGCATTTT.

This clone was picked up one time. V and J are TRBV7-2 and TRBJ1-2; no clear D gene. Germline V gene lookup returns CDR1 SGHTA and CDR2 FQGNSA. CDR3 length: 11 residues. Trimming cost V 4 bases and J 8 bases, with 8 bases left between them. CDR3 sequence (DNA): TGTGCCAGCAGCTCGATCGGGGGCTACACCTTC. Translated: CASSSIGGYTF. Using reference TRBV7-2 and TRBJ1-2 for the parts outside the CDR3, the full variable domain is GAGVSQSPSNKVTEKGKDVELRCDPISGHTALYWYRQSLGQGLEFLIYFQGNSAPDKSGLPSDRFSAERTGGSVSTLTIQRTQQEDSAVYLCASSSIGGYTFGSGTRLTVV.

This chain uses TRBV4-3 with TRBJ2-2; 8 bases fit TRBD2. The germline gives CDR1 LGHNA, CDR2 YSLEER. J was trimmed by 6 bases and V by 0 bases; bases with no gene match: 15. The CDR3 sequence is 19 residues long. The CDR3 here is CASSQDPGGASRLAGELFF. The DNA for the CDR3 is TGCGCCAGCAGCCAAGATCCGGGGGGGGCCAGTCGTTTGGCCGGGGAGCTGTTTTTT.

This chain joins TRBV5-1 and TRBJ1-1, with a tentative D call TRBD1 (6 bases). The germline V and J ends were trimmed by 0 bases and 4 bases, with 16 bases remaining between them. The CDR3 runs to 16 residues. The germline V gene encodes CDR1 SGHRS and CDR2 YFSETQ. The CDR3 nucleotides read TGCGCCAGCAGCTTGGGAACACAGGGTATGGGCACTGAAGCTTTCTTT. Amino acids: CASSLGTQGMGTEAFF.

The rearrangement links TRBV19 to TRBJ1-2; TRBD1 matches 8 bases. Germline loops: CDR1 LNHDA, CDR2 SQIVND (reference sequence). This CDR3 has 11 amino acids. After removal of 9 bases from V and 7 bases from J, the junction contained 4 bases not matched to a gene. In nucleotides, the CDR3 is TGTGCCAGCAGGACAGGGCTTGGCTACACCTTC. It codes for CASRTGLGYTF.

This chain connects TRBV6-2 or TRBV6-3 to TRBJ2-1; D is undetermined. V lost 2 bases, J lost 9 bases, and 11 bases lay in between. Germline lookup yields CDR1 MNHEY and CDR2 SVGEGT. The CDR3 runs 13 residues. The CDR3 region has the DNA TGTGCCAGCAGTTACATCCAATACGGTGAGCAGTTCTTC. It specifies CASSYIQYGEQFF.

The chain has TRBV27 and TRBJ1-5, with no clear D. Germline V lookup: CDR1 MNHEY, CDR2 SMNVEV (reference sequence). The CDR3 length is 12 residues. V lost 4 bases and J lost 5, with 6 bases in between. CDR3 sequence: CASSSGYQPQHF. CDR3 nucleotides: TGTGCCAGCAGTTCCGGTTATCAGCCCCAGCATTTT.

The genes are TRBV29-1 and TRBJ2-7; D is possibly TRBD2 (6 bases). This CDR3 comprises 13 residues. V lost 4 bases, J lost 4 bases, and 14 bases lay in between. Germline CDR1 SQVTM, CDR2 ANQGSEA. The CDR3: CSVGGEKGYEQYF. CDR3 DNA: TGCAGCGTTGGGGGGGAGAAGGGATACGAGCAGTACTTC.

This clone has just one count. The chain recombines TRBV19 with TRBJ1-5; 7 bases match TRBD1. Per the germline V gene, CDR1 is LNHDA and CDR2 is SQIVND (reference sequence). The CDR3 contains 19 residues. Trimming removed 7 bases from V and 0 bases from J; junction bases left unmatched: 18. In DNA form, the CDR3 reads TGTGCCAGTATGAGCCTAGGGACAGACCGACCCCATAGCAATCAGCCCCAGCATTTT. Translation: CASMSLGTDRPHSNQPQHF. Complete variable domain (other parts from reference TRBV19 and TRBJ1-5): DGGITQSPKYLFRKEGQNVTLSCEQNLNHDAMYWYRQDPGQGLRLIYYSQIVNDFQKGDIAEGYSVSREKKESFPLTVTSAQKNPTAFYLCASMSLGTDRPHSNQPQHFGDGTRLSIL.

CDR3 sequence: CASKQDLGIGNQPQHF. In DNA, the CDR3 is TGTGCCAGTAAGCAGGATTTGGGCATTGGCAATCAGCCCCAGCATTTT. This chain links TRBV19 with TRBJ1-5, with D uncertain. CDR1 LNHDA and CDR2 SQIVND come from the germline V gene (reference sequence). Trimming stripped 7 bases from V and 2 bases from J, with 18 bases between. The CDR3 consists of 16 residues.

V gene TRBV4-3 combines with J gene TRBJ2-1; 9 bases map to TRBD1. V dropped 4 bases and J dropped 8; count of bases not matched to a gene: 6. The germline CDR1 and CDR2 sequences are LGHNA and YSLEER. The CDR3 has 14 residues. CDR3 sequence: CASSRGQGTDEQFF. The CDR3 coding sequence is TGCGCCAGCAGCCGCGGACAGGGGACGGATGAGCAGTTCTTC.

The chain is built from TRBV6-5 and TRBJ2-3; TRBD2 matches at 7 bases. CDR1 and CDR2 from the germline V gene are MNHEY and SVGAGI. This CDR3 is 15 amino acids long. Trimming cost V 5 bases and J 1 base; bases outside gene matches: 6. In nucleotides, the CDR3 is TGTGCCAGCAGTAGGGTCAGCGGGGGCACAGATACGCAGTATTTT. Translating gives CASSRVSGGTDTQYF.

The chain carries TRBV28 and TRBJ2-5; the match to TRBD2 covers 9 bases. V lost 7 bases, J lost 9 bases, and 6 bases stayed unmatched. The CDR3 contains 12 residues. Germline CDR1 and CDR2: MDHEN and SYDVKM. CDR3 in amino acids: CASTTSSGAQYF. CDR3 in DNA: TGTGCCAGCACCACATCTAGCGGGGCCCAGTACTTC.

V gene TRBV4-3 combines with J gene TRBJ1-3; 7 bases are shared with TRBD1. V trimming: 4 bases; J trimming: 3 bases; junction bases outside the gene matches: 6. The CDR3 extends over 15 amino acids. Germline assignment: CDR1 LGHNA and CDR2 YSLEER. Here the CDR3 DNA reads TGCGCCAGCAGCCGAACAGGGGAGAGTGGAAACACCATATATTTT. As protein: CASSRTGESGNTIYF.

CDR3 amino acids: CASSIGDKVPYEQYF. The CDR3 DNA follows: TGTGCCAGTAGTATCGGAGATAAGGTCCCCTACGAGCAGTACTTC. The chain links TRBV19 to TRBJ2-7; D not resolved. Deletions cut 3 bases from V and 2 bases from J, with 14 bases between. The V gene's germline CDR1 is LNHDA and CDR2 SQIVND (reference sequence). CDR3 length: 15 amino acids.

The gene calls are TRBV5-6 and TRBJ1-4, with D tentatively TRBD1 (5 bases). The length of the CDR3 is 15 residues. V gave up 4 bases and J gave up 5 bases, with 15 bases separating them. Germline assignment: CDR1 SGHDT and CDR2 YYEEEE. CDR3 in amino acids: CASSLKGTDNEKLFF. CDR3 in DNA: TGTGCCAGCAGCCTAAAAGGGACTGACAATGAAAAACTGTTTTTT.

The rearrangement uses TRBV24-1 and TRBJ2-6; 12 nucleotides line up with TRBD1. The V and J ends lost 4 bases and 4 bases, in that order; junction bases with no gene match: 10. Germline assignment: CDR1 KGHDR and CDR2 SFDVKD. CDR3 length: 19 residues. In DNA form, the CDR3 reads TGTGCCACCAGTGACCCCCGGGACAGGGGGCTGGGGGGGGCCAACGTCCTGACTTTC. Translating gives CATSDPRDRGLGGANVLTF.

There are a few counts of this clone. This chain links TRBV4-2 with TRBJ1-2; TRBD1 might be the D (6 bases). Trimming removed 0 bases from V and 8 bases from J, with 16 bases in between. The CDR3 has 15 residues. Germline V gene sequence: CDR1 LGHNA, CDR2 YNFKEQ. This CDR3 reads CASSQDRAGAGGYTF. CDR3 nucleotides: TGTGCCAGCAGCCAAGATCGAGCAGGGGCAGGAGGCTACACCTTC.